This passage covers 5 T cell receptor beta chains from one sample sequenced in a study of T cells in Graves' hyperthyroidism and ophthalmopathy. Regions amplified from RNA transcripts were the TCR beta CDR3 regions. Initially, a first-round RT-PCR of the TCR CDR3 employed the HTBI primer set. TCRdb re-called the multiplex PCR reads with MiXCR, one entry per CDR3 protein. The sample includes hundreds of thousands of distinct CDR3 sequences, approximately 18% seen only once; the top ten take under 45%. The sequenced material came from blood. The receptors derive from a man aged 45-65 years with Graves' ophthalmopathy.

As for this clonotype: A clone one base away is much larger, so this may be a read error. V gene TRBV28 combines with J gene TRBJ1-5, with 9 nucleotides matching TRBD1. CDR3 length equals 15 residues. Germline-derived CDR1 and CDR2 are MDHEN and SYDVKM. The V segment lost 10 bases and the J segment 3 bases; nucleotides outside the gene matches: 10. CDR3 sequence reads: CAIRRGQGDNQPQHF. As DNA, the CDR3 is TGTGCCATCAGGCGGGGACAGGGAGACAATCAGCCCCAGCATTTT. Drawing the rest from reference TRBV28 and TRBJ1-5, the complete variable domain is DVKVTQSSRYLVKRTGEKVFLECVQDMDHENMFWYRQDPGLGLRLIYFSYDVKMKEKGDIPEGYSVSREKKERFSLILESASTNQTSMYLCAIRRGQGDNQPQHFGDGTRLSIL.

This clonotype was recorded at least ten times. The V gene is TRBV27, the J gene TRBJ2-2; D is unresolved. Germline V gene sequence: CDR1 MNHEY, CDR2 SMNVEV (reference sequence). V lost 2 bases, J lost 0 bases, and 4 bases lay in between. This CDR3 is built from 14 residues. CDR3 sequence (DNA): TGTGCCAGCAGTTTAAGGACGAACACCGGGGAGCTGTTTTTT. The encoded protein is CASSLRTNTGELFF.

In this sample, this clonotype turned up many times. The rearrangement links TRBV11-1 to TRBJ2-2; D gene uncertain. The CDR3 is made up of 14 amino acids. Trimming cost V 5 bases and J 7 bases, with 14 bases left between them. In germline, CDR1 is SGHAT, CDR2 FQDESV (reference sequence). CDR3 DNA sequence: TGTGCCAGCAGCGCCTCAAGAGCGATCGGGGAGCTGTTTTTT. This encodes CASSASRAIGELFF. The full variable domain, rest sourced from reference TRBV11-1 and TRBJ2-2, is EAEVAQSPRYKITEKSQAVAFWCDPISGHATLYWYRQILGQGPELLVQFQDESVVDDSQLPKDRFSAERLKGVDSTLKIQPAELGDSAMYLCASSASRAIGELFFGEGSRLTVL.

This clonotype was detected a few times. The V gene is TRBV18, the J gene TRBJ2-1; a weak D match, TRBD2 (5 bases). Germline assignment: CDR1 KGHSH and CDR2 LQKENI. The CDR3 is 17 amino acids. Trimming left V 3 bases short and J 0 bases short, with 15 bases between. As DNA, the CDR3 is TGTGCCAGCTCACCGGCCCTAGCTGAAAGCTCCTACAATGAGCAGTTCTTC. Amino acids: CASSPALAESSYNEQFF.

This clonotype was found many times. CDR3 DNA: TGTGCCAGCAGCTCAGAGGTGGAGGGTACGCAGTATTTT. Its translation: CASSSEVEGTQYF. V and J are TRBV11-2 and TRBJ2-3; possible D gene TRBD2, 6 bases. Germline assignment: CDR1 SGHAT and CDR2 FQNNGV. V dropped 4 bases and J dropped 8 bases, with 13 bases sitting between them. This CDR3 region has 13 residues.